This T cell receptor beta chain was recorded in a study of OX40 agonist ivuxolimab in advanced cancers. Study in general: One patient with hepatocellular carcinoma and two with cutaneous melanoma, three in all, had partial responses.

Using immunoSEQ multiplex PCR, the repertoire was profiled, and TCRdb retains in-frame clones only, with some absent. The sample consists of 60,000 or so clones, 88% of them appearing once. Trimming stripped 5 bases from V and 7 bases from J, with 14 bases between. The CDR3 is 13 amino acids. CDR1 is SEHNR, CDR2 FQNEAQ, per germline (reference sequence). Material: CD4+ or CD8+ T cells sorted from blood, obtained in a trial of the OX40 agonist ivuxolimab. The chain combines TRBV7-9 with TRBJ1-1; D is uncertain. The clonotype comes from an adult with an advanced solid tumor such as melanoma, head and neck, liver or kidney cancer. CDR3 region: CASSPPVHSEAFF. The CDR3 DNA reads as TGTGCCAGCAGCCCCCCCGTGCACAGTGAAGCTTTCTTT. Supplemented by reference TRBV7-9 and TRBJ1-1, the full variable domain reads DTGVSQNPRHKITKRGQNVTFRCDPISEHNRLYWYRQTLGQGPEFLTYFQNEAQLEKSRLLSDRFSAERPKGSFSTLEIQRTEQGDSAMYLCASSPPVHSEAFFGQGTRLTVV.